These 21 T cell receptor beta chains were all obtained from the same sample, sequenced in a study of T-cell memory formation after mild COVID-19. TCRdb recomputed calls from the 5' RACE reads with MiXCR, one row per CDR3 protein. Among more than 300,000 distinct CDR3 sequences, roughly 13% were seen once, and the ten largest hold over 20%. What was sequenced was PBMCs or a T cell subset sorted from them (not recorded which). All receptors derive from a man between 18 and 35 years old who had mild COVID-19 (a few samples of this study predate the infection). Cell type and time point are not known.

This clonotype turned up a few times. The V call is TRBV7-2, the J call TRBJ1-3, with 12 bases fitting TRBD1. The CDR3 consists of 17 residues. CDR1 SGHTA and CDR2 FQGNSA come from the germline V gene. V lost 5 bases and J lost 3; bases outside the gene matches: 8. CDR3 region: CASSRVGTGGSGNTIYF. CDR3 sequence (DNA): TGTGCCAGCAGCCGGGTAGGGACAGGGGGCAGTGGAAACACCATATATTTT. Based on the CDR3 plus reference TRBV7-2 and TRBJ1-3, the full variable domain is GAGVSQSPSNKVTEKGKDVELRCDPISGHTALYWYRQSLGQGLEFLIYFQGNSAPDKSGLPSDRFSAERTGGSVSTLTIQRTQQEDSAVYLCASSRVGTGGSGNTIYFGEGSWLTVV.

The CDR3 loop reads CASSQGLNNEQFF. The CDR3 DNA reads TGCGCCAGCAGCCAAGGGTTGAACAATGAGCAGTTCTTC. The V call is TRBV4-3, the J call TRBJ2-1; unclear D gene. This CDR3 comprises 13 residues. V lost 1 base to trimming and J lost 5 bases, with 6 bases between them. CDR1 and CDR2 (germline): LGHNA, YSLEER.

The CDR3 sequence: CASSLTESYGYTF. CDR3 sequence (DNA): TGTGCCAGCAGCCTGACAGAAAGCTATGGCTACACCTTC. The chain is built from TRBV7-9 and TRBJ1-2; tentative D call: TRBD1 (5 bases). The CDR3 contains 13 residues. Germline V CDR1 and CDR2: SEHNR, FQNEAQ (reference sequence). The germline V and J ends were trimmed by 5 bases and 4 bases, with 11 bases remaining between them.

This clonotype was seen only a few times. V usage is TRBV10-3 and J usage is TRBJ2-7; TRBD1 agrees at 7 bases. Germline values: CDR1 ENHRY, CDR2 SYGVKD. The ends lost 9 bases at V and 6 bases at J; junction bases unmatched: 14. This CDR3 has 14 residues. The DNA for the CDR3 is TGTGCCATGGGCCCGAGGGGGCAAGATGGCGAGCAGTACTTC. Protein sequence: CAMGPRGQDGEQYF.

This sequence joins TRBV7-2 and TRBJ2-5; TRBD2 matches 7 bases. This CDR3 contains 15 residues. CDR1 and CDR2 (germline): SGHTA, FQGNSA. V shed 8 bases, J shed 5 bases, and the junction held 14 bases outside the gene matches. The CDR3 DNA reads as TGTGCCAGCCTGGGGGGGACGGGGTTCTGTGAGACCCAGTACTTC. It translates to CASLGGTGFCETQYF.

In nucleotides, the CDR3 is TGTGCCACCAGCAGAGATGTGGGCAATGAGCAGTTCTTC. Translating gives CATSRDVGNEQFF. The chain combines TRBV15 with TRBJ2-1; D not certain. Germline-derived CDR1 and CDR2 are LNHNV and YYDKDF (reference sequence). The CDR3 has 13 amino acids. The V end was cut by 0 bases, the J end by 6 bases, with 6 bases between.

This clonotype was recorded a few times. The gene calls are TRBV12-3 or TRBV12-4 and TRBJ2-7; no firm D call. The length of the CDR3 is 13 residues. V gave up 1 base and J gave up 4 bases, with 8 bases separating them. CDR3 in DNA: TGTGCCAGCAGTTTAGGCCATCCTTACGAGCAGTACTTC. It encodes CASSLGHPYEQYF.

This clonotype showed up just a few times. This sequence joins TRBV20-1 and TRBJ1-4; TRBD1 matches 8 bases. The germline V gene encodes CDR1 DFQATT and CDR2 SNEGSKA (reference sequence). J lost 3 bases, V lost 5 bases, and 2 bases had no gene match. The CDR3 runs to 13 residues. The CDR3 coding sequence is TGCAGTGCTCGGACAGGGCCTAATGAAAAACTGTTTTTT. It specifies CSARTGPNEKLFF.

V is TRBV6-6 and J is TRBJ2-3, with D perhaps being TRBD1 or TRBD2 (5 bases each). The V gene's germline CDR1 is MNHNY and CDR2 SVGAGI (reference sequence). Trimming cost V 2 bases and J 1 base, with 13 bases left between them. CDR3 length: 16 residues. The CDR3 bases are TGTGCCAGCAGTTACGGGCCGGGACGGGGCACAGATACGCAGTATTTT. Its protein is CASSYGPGRGTDTQYF.

The gene calls are TRBV11-2 and TRBJ2-1; weak D call: TRBD1 (5 bases). The V end was cut by 5 bases, the J end by 15 bases, with 23 bases between. The CDR3 is 14 residues long. Germline values: CDR1 SGHAT, CDR2 FQNNGV. The CDR3 sequence is CASSLDLGQGRGFF. As DNA, the CDR3 is TGTGCCAGCAGCCTCGACCTGGGGCAGGGCCGAGGGTTCTTC.

This clonotype was seen more than once but under ten times. One junction end does not reproduce the germline sequence, and a read error may be involved. The chain couples TRBV4-1 to TRBJ1-5; D unclear. Germline V gene data show CDR1 as MGHRA and CDR2 as YSYEKL. The CDR3 contains 15 residues. DNA of the CDR3: TGCGCCAGCAGCCGAGCATGGGAGAGCAAACAGCCCCAGCATTTT. Its protein is CASSRAWESKQPQHF.

The CDR3 coding sequence is TGTGCCAGCAGCCCCGGGATCGTTAGGACTTATCAGCCCCAGCATTTT. It yields the protein CASSPGIVRTYQPQHF. This chain links TRBV7-2 with TRBJ1-5; D uncertain. Trimming removed 5 bases from V and 5 bases from J, with 19 bases in between. Germline-derived CDR1 and CDR2 are SGHTA and FQGNSA. This CDR3 spans 16 amino acids.

At least ten counts were recorded for this clonotype. The chain combines TRBV7-2 with TRBJ2-7, with 8 bases matching TRBD1. Germline V gene data show CDR1 as SGHTA and CDR2 as FQGNSA. J lost 1 base, V lost 1 base, and 0 bases had no gene match. The length of the CDR3 is 14 residues. The CDR3 nucleotides read TGTGCCAGCAGCTTAGGGACAGGGTCCTACGAGCAGTACGTC. Protein product: CASSLGTGSYEQYV.

This clonotype was counted a few times. The V call is TRBV24-1, the J call TRBJ2-3; D perhaps matches TRBD2 (5 bases). Per germline, CDR1 KGHDR and CDR2 SFDVKD. V gave up 4 bases and J gave up 1 base, with 11 bases separating them. This CDR3 has 15 residues. Here the CDR3 reads CATSDFDGGTDTQYF. Written as DNA, the CDR3 is TGTGCCACCAGTGACTTTGACGGGGGCACAGATACGCAGTATTTT.

This clonotype was seen more than once but under ten times. V gene TRBV3-1 combines with J gene TRBJ2-2; no clear D. The CDR3 has 15 amino acids. V lost 1 base and J 4 bases, leaving 10 bases between the germline ends. From germline, CDR1 is LGHDT and CDR2 YNNKEL (reference sequence). The CDR3 DNA reads as TGTGCCAGCAGCCAAGGGGCTTCGCGCACCGGGGAGCTGTTTTTT. It specifies CASSQGASRTGELFF.

In its sample, this clonotype was seen many times. The chain uses TRBV7-2 and TRBJ1-6; weak D call: TRBD1 (5 bases). The CDR3 contains 14 residues. Trimming removed 6 bases from V and 7 bases from J, with 13 bases in between. Germline assignment: CDR1 SGHTA and CDR2 FQGNSA. The CDR3 is CASRPDRSNSPLHF. CDR3 bases: TGTGCCAGCAGGCCCGACAGAAGCAATTCACCCCTCCACTTT.

This clonotype has more than one count but fewer than ten. V gene TRBV27 combines with J gene TRBJ1-1; D is possibly TRBD1 (5 bases). V was clipped by 2 bases and J by 13 bases, with 14 bases between them. CDR1 and CDR2 from the germline V gene are MNHEY and SMNVEV (reference sequence). CDR3 length: 12 residues. CDR3 nucleotide sequence: TGTGCCAGCAGTTTAAGGGACCGCGAGCTTTTCTTT. This codes for CASSLRDRELFF.

The rearrangement uses TRBV10-3 and TRBJ1-5, with D uncertain. Germline CDR1 reads ENHRY; CDR2 reads SYGVKD. With 3 bases removed from V and 3 bases from J, the gap between germline ends came to 3 bases. This CDR3 contains 12 residues. CDR3 amino acids: CAISDLNQPQHF. DNA of the CDR3: TGTGCCATCAGTGACCTCAATCAGCCCCAGCATTTT.

Only a few counts were recorded for this clonotype. The chain has TRBV20-1 and TRBJ2-1, with 8 nucleotides matching TRBD1. Unmatched junction bases numbered 16, after V lost 6 bases and J lost 9 bases. This CDR3 spans 15 amino acids. Germline V gene lookup returns CDR1 DFQATT and CDR2 SNEGSKA (reference sequence). DNA for the CDR3: TGCAGTGCCAGCTTCCCGCCAGGGGGCTATGGTGAGCAGTTCTTC. It encodes CSASFPPGGYGEQFF.

This sequence joins TRBV4-1 and TRBJ1-1; 7 nucleotides align to TRBD1. The V and J ends lost 2 bases and 4 bases, in that order; junction bases with no gene match: 22. The CDR3 length is 20 residues. Germline V gives CDR1 MGHRA, CDR2 YSYEKL. Here the CDR3 DNA reads TGCGCCAGCAGCCAACCCTTCAAGGGGAACAGGGGCACCAAGGGCACTGAAGCTTTCTTT. Protein: CASSQPFKGNRGTKGTEAFF.

The chain joins TRBV7-2 to TRBJ2-7; the D gene is possibly TRBD2 (6 bases). Germline V CDR1 and CDR2: SGHTA, FQGNSA. This CDR3 region has 14 residues. Trimming cost V 1 base and J 1 base, with 8 bases left between them. CDR3 residues: CASSLDGGSYEQYF. The DNA of the CDR3 is TGTGCCAGCAGCTTAGACGGAGGGTCCTACGAGCAGTACTTC.